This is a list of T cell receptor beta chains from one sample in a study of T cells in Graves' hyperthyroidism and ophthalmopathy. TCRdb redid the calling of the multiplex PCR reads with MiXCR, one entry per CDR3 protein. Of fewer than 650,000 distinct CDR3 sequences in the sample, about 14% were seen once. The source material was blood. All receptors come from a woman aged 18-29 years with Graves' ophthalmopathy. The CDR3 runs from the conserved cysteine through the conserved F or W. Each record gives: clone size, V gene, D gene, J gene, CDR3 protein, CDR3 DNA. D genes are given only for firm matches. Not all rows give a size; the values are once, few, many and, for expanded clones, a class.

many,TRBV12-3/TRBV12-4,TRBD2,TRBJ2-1,CASSFTAGGGGGEQFF,TGTGCCAGCAGTTTTACAGCGGGAGGGGGTGGCGGTGAGCAGTTCTTC
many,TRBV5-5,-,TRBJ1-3,CASSLRGAGNTIYF,TGTGCCAGCAGCTTGAGGGGGGCTGGAAACACCATATATTTT
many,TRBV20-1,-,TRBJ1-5,CAWTTGTDQPQHF,TGCGCCTGGACGACAGGAACCGATCAGCCCCAGCATTTT
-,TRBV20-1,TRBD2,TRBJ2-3,CSASWTSGRDTQYF,TGCAGTGCTAGCTGGACTAGCGGGAGGGATACGCAGTATTTT
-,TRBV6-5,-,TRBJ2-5,CASSYSHSIRETQYF,TGTGCCAGCAGTTACTCGCACAGTATCCGAGAGACCCAGTACTTC
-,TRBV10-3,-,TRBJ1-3,CAISPVKPSGNTIYF,TGTGCCATCAGCCCCGTCAAGCCTAGTGGAAACACCATATATTTT
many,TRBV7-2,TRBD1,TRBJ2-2,CASSLRTGGNTGELFF,TGTGCCAGCAGCTTAAGGACAGGGGGGAACACCGGGGAGCTGTTTTTT
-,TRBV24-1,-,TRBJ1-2,CATSDPQDGASDGYTF,TGTGCCACCAGTGATCCCCAGGATGGGGCCAGCGATGGCTACACCTTC
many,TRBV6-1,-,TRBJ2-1,CASSEVFQGSSYNEQFF,TGTGCCAGCAGTGAAGTGTTCCAGGGTAGCTCCTACAATGAGCAGTTCTTC
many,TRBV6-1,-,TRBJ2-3,CASILAAGGDTQYF,TGTGCCAGCATCCTCGCCGCCGGGGGAGATACGCAGTATTTT
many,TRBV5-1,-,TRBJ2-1,CASSLGPGIGPPEQFF,TGCGCCAGCAGCTTGGGGCCGGGCATTGGCCCGCCTGAGCAGTTCTTC
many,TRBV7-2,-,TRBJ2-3,CASSFLADTQYF,TGTGCCAGCAGCTTTCTAGCGGATACGCAGTATTTT
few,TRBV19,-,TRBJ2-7,CASRRTIFGDEQYF,TGTGCCAGTAGGAGGACTATATTCGGCGACGAGCAGTACTTC
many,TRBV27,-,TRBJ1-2,CASSSRAGNYGYTF,TGTGCCAGCAGTTCCCGGGCAGGGAACTATGGCTACACCTTC
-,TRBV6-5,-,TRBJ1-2,CASSYSNRYGYTF,TGTGCCAGCAGTTACTCGAACCGCTATGGCTACACCTTC
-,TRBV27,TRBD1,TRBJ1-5,CASSQWTGYQPQHF,TGTGCCAGCAGTCAATGGACAGGGTATCAGCCCCAGCATTTT
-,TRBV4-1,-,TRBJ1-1,CASSQGGLTEAFF,TGCGCCAGCAGCCAAGGGGGCCTCACTGAAGCTTTCTTT
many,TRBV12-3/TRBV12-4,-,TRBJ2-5,CASSSQGWETQYF,TGTGCCAGCAGTTCTCAGGGGTGGGAGACCCAGTACTTC
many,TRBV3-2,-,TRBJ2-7,CASSQVGSDYYEQYF,TGTGCCAGCAGCCAAGTTGGGTCAGACTACTACGAGCAGTACTTC
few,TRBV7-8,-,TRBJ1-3,CASSLAGAAGNTIYF,TGTGCCAGCAGCTTAGCCGGGGCAGCTGGAAACACCATATATTTT
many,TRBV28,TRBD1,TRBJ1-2,CASGQGGVYGYTF,TGTGCCAGCGGACAGGGGGGGGTCTATGGCTACACCTTC
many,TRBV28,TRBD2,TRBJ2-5,CASRKPGGEETQYF,TGTGCCAGCAGAAAGCCGGGGGGGGAAGAGACCCAGTACTTC
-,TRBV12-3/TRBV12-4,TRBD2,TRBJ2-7,CASSLKSWLTSGRGSSYNEQYF,TGTGCCAGCAGCTTAAAGTCCTGGTTGACTAGCGGGAGGGGGAGCTCCTACAATGAGCAGTACTTC
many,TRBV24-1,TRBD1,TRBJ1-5,CATSARSGTDSNQPQHF,TGTGCCACCAGTGCCCGGTCCGGGACAGATAGCAATCAGCCCCAGCATTTT
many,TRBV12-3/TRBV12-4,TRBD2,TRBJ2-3,CASSTGLAGGTDTQYF,TGTGCCAGCAGTACGGGACTAGCGGGAGGGACCGATACGCAGTATTTT
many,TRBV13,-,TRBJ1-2,CASSSQGDYGYTF,TGTGCCAGCAGCTCGCAGGGTGACTATGGCTACACCTTC
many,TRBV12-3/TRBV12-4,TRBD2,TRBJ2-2,CASSPRTSGPGELFF,TGTGCCAGCAGCCCGAGGACTAGCGGGCCCGGGGAGCTGTTTTTT
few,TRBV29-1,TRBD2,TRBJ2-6,CSVAELGGFSGANVLTF,TGCAGCGTTGCCGAGTTGGGGGGGTTCTCTGGGGCCAACGTCCTGACTTTC
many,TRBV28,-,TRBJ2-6,CATFSSSGANVLTF,TGTGCCACCTTCTCCTCCTCTGGGGCCAACGTCCTGACTTTC
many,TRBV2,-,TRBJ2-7,CASSELGQKTYEQYF,TGTGCCAGCAGTGAATTGGGGCAGAAAACCTACGAGCAGTACTTC
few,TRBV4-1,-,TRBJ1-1,CASSLRAGAMNTEAFF,TGCGCCAGCAGCCTACGGGCCGGAGCTATGAACACTGAAGCTTTCTTT
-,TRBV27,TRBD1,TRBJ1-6,CASSLSGQRTPLHF,TGTGCCAGCAGTTTATCGGGACAGAGGACACCCCTCCACTTT
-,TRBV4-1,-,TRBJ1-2,CASSQIGPGVYTF,TGCGCCAGCAGCCAGATAGGACCCGGAGTCTACACCTTC
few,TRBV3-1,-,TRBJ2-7,CASSQDRSDYEQYF,TGTGCCAGCAGCCAAGATCGATCTGACTACGAGCAGTACTTC
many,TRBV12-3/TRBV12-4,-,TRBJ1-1,CASSLGGYGTEAFF,TGTGCCAGCAGTTTAGGAGGGTATGGCACTGAAGCTTTCTTT
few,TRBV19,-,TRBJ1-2,CASSILGGTSYGYTF,TGTGCCAGTAGTATCCTCGGAGGGACGAGCTATGGCTACACCTTC
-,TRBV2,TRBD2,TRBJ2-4,CASSSGTSGFKGIQYF,TGTGCCAGCAGTTCCGGGACTAGCGGCTTTAAGGGAATTCAGTACTTC
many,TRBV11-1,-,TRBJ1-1,CASARFPNTEAFF,TGTGCCAGCGCCCGGTTCCCGAACACTGAAGCTTTCTTT
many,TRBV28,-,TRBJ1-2,CASSTRNARNGYTF,TGTGCCAGCAGTACCCGGAACGCCAGGAATGGCTACACCTTC
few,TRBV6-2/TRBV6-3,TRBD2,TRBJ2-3,CASSKTSGSADTQYF,TGTGCCAGCAGTAAGACTAGCGGGAGCGCAGATACGCAGTATTTT
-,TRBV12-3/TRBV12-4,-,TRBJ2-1,CASSLATSLYNEQFF,TGTGCCAGCAGTTTAGCGACCTCACTTTACAATGAGCAGTTCTTC
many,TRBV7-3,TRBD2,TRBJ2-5,CASSRGLAGVETQYF,TGTGCCAGCAGCCGGGGACTAGCGGGAGTAGAGACCCAGTACTTC
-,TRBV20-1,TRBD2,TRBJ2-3,CSARAASGRAAGPPTDTQYF,TGCAGTGCTAGAGCCGCTAGCGGGAGGGCCGCTGGGCCCCCCACAGATACGCAGTATTTT
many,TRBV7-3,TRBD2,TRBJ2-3,CASSLGLAESTDTQYF,TGTGCCAGCAGCTTAGGGCTAGCGGAGAGCACAGATACGCAGTATTTT
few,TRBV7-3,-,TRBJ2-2,CASSSRTGTGELFF,TGTGCCAGCAGCTCGCGGACCGGCACCGGGGAGCTGTTTTTT
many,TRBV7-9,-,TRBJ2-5,CASSLVLETQYF,TGTGCCAGCAGCTTAGTGCTCGAGACCCAGTACTTC
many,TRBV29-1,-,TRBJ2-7,CSGRGQGYEQYF,TGCAGCGGGAGGGGGCAGGGCTACGAGCAGTACTTC
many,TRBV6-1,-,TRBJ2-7,CASSGPYEQYF,TGTGCCAGCAGTGGTCCCTACGAGCAGTACTTC
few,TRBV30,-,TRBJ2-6,CAWRDTGLPNSGANVLTF,TGTGCCTGGAGGGACACGGGACTTCCTAACTCTGGGGCCAACGTCCTGACTTTC
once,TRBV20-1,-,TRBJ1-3,CSARDPRSYRGNTIYF,TGCAGTGCTAGAGATCCACGATCCTACCGGGGAAACACCATATATTTT
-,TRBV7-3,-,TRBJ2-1,CASSPSSPKDHEQFF,TGTGCCAGCAGCCCTTCTAGCCCCAAGGATCATGAGCAGTTCTTC
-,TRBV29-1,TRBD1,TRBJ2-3,CSVALQGAKQDTQYF,TGCAGCGTTGCCCTACAGGGGGCGAAACAAGATACGCAGTATTTT
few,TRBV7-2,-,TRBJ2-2,CASSLHRKPGAGELFF,TGTGCCAGCAGCTTGCACAGGAAACCAGGGGCCGGGGAGCTGTTTTTT
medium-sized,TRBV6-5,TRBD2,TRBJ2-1,CASSYSTSGISYNEQFF,TGTGCCAGCAGTTACTCGACTAGCGGGATTTCCTACAATGAGCAGTTCTTC
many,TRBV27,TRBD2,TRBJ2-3,CASSLGLAGGLADTQYF,TGTGCCAGCAGTTTGGGACTAGCGGGAGGCTTGGCAGATACGCAGTATTTT